This record looks at one T cell receptor beta chain sequence and its context. One end of the junction does not line up with germline, which may come from a read error. TCRdb reprocessed the PCR reads with MiXCR, giving one entry per CDR3 protein. This sample has around 15,000 distinct CDR3 sequences; around 52% occur once, and the top ten carry 32%. The data were taken from a study of CD4 and CD8 cells across lung adenocarcinoma regions. Germline-derived CDR1 and CDR2 are MNHNS and SASEGT. This CDR3 is 15 amino acids long. Donors had localized lung adenocarcinoma, a non-small cell lung cancer. Sequencing used CD8+ T cells from the center of a lung tumor. This TCR derives from a female donor with lung adenocarcinoma. The CD4 and CD8 labels of this study may be unreliable. The chain recombines TRBV6-1 with TRBJ2-5; weak D call: TRBD1 (5 bases). CDR3 in DNA: TGTGCCAGGGGGCACGCGGAAGGGGCCCAAGAGACGCAGTACTTC. As protein: CARGHAEGAQETQYF.